Presented here are 14 T cell receptor beta chains from one specimen sequenced in a study of vaccination and CD4 T cells after COVID-19. The Oncomine TCR Beta short-read assay sequenced DNA from cultured CD4+ T cells. Each CDR3 protein gets one entry after TCRdb re-called the PCR reads with MiXCR. In the table there are approximately 15,000 distinct CDR3 sequences, about 56% of which are singletons. Their antigens are not known. As for treatment: approximately 9-day PBMC culture with coronavirus spike peptide pools or control peptides (ViraFEST assay). The sequenced sample was CD4+ T cells from blood, cultured in vitro, obtained before SARS-CoV-2 vaccination. The receptors here all came from a human donor who had recovered from COVID-19.

This clonotype has only a few counts. V and J are TRBV28 and TRBJ2-7; D assignment may be TRBD1 or TRBD2 (6 bases each). V lost 11 bases, J lost 7 bases, and 21 bases lay in between. The CDR3 has 13 amino acids. Per the germline V gene, CDR1 is MDHEN and CDR2 is SYDVKM. CDR3 amino acids: CAGKQEGGGEQYF. CDR3 coding DNA: TGTGCCGGTAAACAGGAGGGGGGAGGTGAGCAGTACTTC.

The chain uses TRBV20-1 and TRBJ1-3; D not resolved. Germline CDR1 is DFQATT and CDR2 is SNEGSKA (reference sequence). The CDR3 runs 15 residues. The V and J ends lost 0 bases and 0 bases respectively, with 9 bases between them. The CDR3 spells CSARDRLSSGNTIYF. CDR3 DNA sequence: TGCAGTGCTAGAGACAGGCTGAGCTCTGGAAACACCATATATTTT.

The genes are TRBV9 and TRBJ1-3; 7 bases match TRBD1. The CDR3 has 15 residues. V lost 0 bases and J lost 4; bases outside the gene matches: 4. Germline CDR1 and CDR2: SGDLS and YYNGEE. CDR3 nucleotide sequence: TGTGCCAGCAGCGTAGGAACAGGGGTAGGAAACACCATATATTTT. Translating gives CASSVGTGVGNTIYF.

This clonotype was picked up a small number of times. The V call is TRBV15, the J call TRBJ1-3; D remains ambiguous. The CDR3 contains 14 residues. Germline V gives CDR1 LNHNV, CDR2 YYDKDF (reference sequence). V lost 7 bases and J lost 0, with 10 bases in between. This chain's CDR3 is CATTSGNSGNTIYF. CDR3 bases: TGTGCCACCACTTCCGGGAACTCTGGAAACACCATATATTTT.

This chain connects TRBV28 to TRBJ1-1, with 7 bases identical to TRBD1. The CDR3 extends over 15 amino acids. Germline assignment: CDR1 MDHEN and CDR2 SYDVKM. J lost 0 bases, V lost 2 bases, and 3 bases had no gene match. The CDR3 here is CASSLTGALNTEAFF. CDR3 nucleotide sequence: TGTGCCAGCAGTTTAACAGGGGCTTTGAACACTGAAGCTTTCTTT.

The V and J genes are TRBV19 and TRBJ2-5; possible D gene TRBD2, 7 bases. The CDR3 has 15 residues. Between the trimmed V and J ends, which lost 6 bases and 5 bases, there was a span of 19 bases. Germline lookup yields CDR1 LNHDA and CDR2 SQIVND (reference sequence). The CDR3 DNA reads as TGTGCCAGTAGCACACAGGGAGGGAGGACTGAGACCCAGTACTTC. This translates into CASSTQGGRTETQYF.

The chain links TRBV27 to TRBJ2-3, with 7 bases identical to TRBD1. Trimming took 5 bases from V and 3 from J; bases not matched to a gene: 8. This CDR3 is 15 amino acids long. Germline CDR1 is MNHEY and CDR2 is SMNVEV (reference sequence). The CDR3 is CASSPGTAQTDTQYF. CDR3 bases: TGTGCCAGCAGTCCCGGGACAGCCCAAACAGATACGCAGTATTTT.

This chain connects TRBV20-1 to TRBJ1-5, with D maybe TRBD1 (6 bases). Trimming removed 5 bases at V and 1 base at J, with 18 bases between. Per germline, CDR1 DFQATT and CDR2 SNEGSKA (reference sequence). CDR3 length: 16 amino acids. The CDR3 DNA follows: TGCAGTGCTCTCCCCGGCAGGGGATCGAGCAATCAGCCCCAGCATTTT. It yields the protein CSALPGRGSSNQPQHF.

This clonotype showed up just a few times. The rearrangement uses TRBV20-1 and TRBJ1-6; D is uncertain. Looked up from germline, CDR1 is DFQATT and CDR2 is SNEGSKA (reference sequence). This CDR3 is built from 17 residues. Between the trimmed V and J ends, which lost 0 bases and 5 bases, there was a span of 17 bases. For the CDR3, the DNA is TGCAGTGCTAGAGATTATGAAGGGCGATGGGATAATTCACCCCTCCACTTT. It is translated as CSARDYEGRWDNSPLHF.

Points on this clonotype: The junction and the germline gene differ at one end; a read error may be behind it. The CDR3 protein is CASSQAKQGAKTEAFF. CDR3 coding DNA: TGCGCCAGCAGCCAAGCGAAACAGGGGGCGAAAACTGAAGCTTTCTTT. The chain links TRBV7-2 to TRBJ1-1; 9 bases are a match to TRBD1. CDR3 length: 16 residues. Germline CDR1 reads SGHTA; CDR2 reads FQGNSA.

The V gene is TRBV27, the J gene TRBJ1-5; D possibly corresponds to TRBD1 (5 bases). Germline V lookup: CDR1 MNHEY, CDR2 SMNVEV (reference sequence). This CDR3 has 13 amino acids. V was cut by 5 bases and J by 3 bases, with 8 bases left in between. The CDR3 is CASSQGFNQPQHF. The CDR3 DNA sequence: TGTGCCAGCAGTCAGGGATTCAATCAGCCCCAGCATTTT.

The chain recombines TRBV6-2 or TRBV6-3 with TRBJ1-6; D remains ambiguous. V was shortened by 5 bases and J by 0 bases, with 11 bases between the two germline ends. The CDR3 sequence is 16 residues long. Germline values: CDR1 MNHEY, CDR2 SVGEGT. CDR3 coding DNA: TGTGCCAGCAGTCCACTGGCGGCCTCCTATAATTCACCCCTCCACTTT. Translated: CASSPLAASYNSPLHF.

The chain joins TRBV7-9 to TRBJ1-1; D remains ambiguous. This CDR3 region has 13 residues. Germline V gene data show CDR1 as SEHNR and CDR2 as FQNEAQ (reference sequence). V shed 7 bases and J shed 5 bases, with 14 bases lying between them. The CDR3 protein is CASIKITGTEAFF. The CDR3 bases are TGTGCCAGCATCAAAATAACCGGGACTGAAGCTTTCTTT. Together with reference TRBV7-9 and TRBJ1-1, the CDR3 gives the full variable domain: DTGVSQNPRHKITKRGQNVTFRCDPISEHNRLYWYRQTLGQGPEFLTYFQNEAQLEKSRLLSDRFSAERPKGSFSTLEIQRTEQGDSAMYLCASIKITGTEAFFGQGTRLTVV.

This clonotype has just one count. The rearrangement uses TRBV7-2 and TRBJ2-7; possible D gene TRBD1, 6 bases. CDR3 length equals 15 residues. Trimming shortened V by 4 bases and J by 4 bases, and 17 bases separated the two germline ends. Germline assignment: CDR1 SGHTA and CDR2 FQGNSA. In DNA form, the CDR3 reads TGTGCCAGCAGCTCCACCCGGGGACACCATTACGAGCAGTACTTC. The encoded protein is CASSSTRGHHYEQYF.